These 5 T cell receptor beta chains were sequenced from one sample in a study of blood T cell repertoires in COVID-19. Libraries were prepared by immunoSEQ multiplex PCR; TCRdb keeps only in-frame clonotypes and omits some of them. The sample lists about 52,000 clones, under 90% occurring once. Sequencing was performed on peripheral blood. Receptor source: a man older than 75 with COVID-19, enrolled during active disease.

The V and J genes are TRBV7-3 and TRBJ2-7; D may be TRBD1 (8 bases). The CDR3 is 13 amino acids. Germline CDR1 is SGHTA and CDR2 is FQGTGA. V was trimmed by 9 bases and J by 5 bases, leaving 17 bases between them. This CDR3 reads CASSNRGGDEQYF. In DNA, the CDR3 is TGTGCCAGTAGTAACAGGGGGGGCGACGAGCAGTACTTC.

The rearrangement uses TRBV19 and TRBJ1-5; 8 nucleotides line up with TRBD1. CDR1 LNHDA and CDR2 SQIVND come from the germline V gene (reference sequence). There are 17 residues in the CDR3. With V trimmed by 6 bases and J by 0 bases, 10 bases remained unmatched. CDR3 coding DNA: TGTGCCAGTAGCAATCAGGGGGCTGTAAGTAGCAATCAGCCCCAGCATTTT. The encoded protein is CASSNQGAVSSNQPQHF.

The chain recombines TRBV25-1 with TRBJ1-2, with TRBD1 identical over 11 bases. Germline CDR1 and CDR2: MGHDK and SYGVNS. Losses at the gene ends were 10 bases for V and 3 bases for J; bases not matched to a gene: 10. CDR3 length: 15 amino acids. The CDR3 reads CATRGTGGLDYGYTF. CDR3 coding DNA: TGTGCCACCAGAGGGACAGGGGGTTTAGACTATGGCTACACCTTC.

The chain is built from TRBV5-1 and TRBJ2-1, with no clear D. The CDR3 contains 15 residues. CDR1 is SGHRS and CDR2 is YFSETQ in the germline V gene. Trimming took off 0 bases at V and 2 bases at J, with 9 bases between the two ends. This CDR3 reads CASSLDSSAYNEQFF. The CDR3 DNA reads TGCGCCAGCAGCTTGGACTCCTCGGCCTACAATGAGCAGTTCTTC.

V usage is TRBV11-2 and J usage is TRBJ1-3, with D possibly being TRBD1 (6 bases). Germline CDR1 and CDR2: SGHAT and FQNNGV. CDR3 length: 15 residues. With 3 bases removed from V and 4 bases from J, the gap between germline ends came to 13 bases. The CDR3 region is CASSFSEGQGNTIYF. Written as DNA, the CDR3 is TGTGCCAGCAGCTTCTCTGAGGGACAAGGAAACACCATATATTTT.